This T cell receptor beta chain was captured by sequencing in a study of shared clonotypes between healthy human individuals. Turning to the study itself: The study used three CD4 naive, three CD4 memory, two CD8 naive and one CD8 memory plate per donor.

Study results and caveats: Sharing across four donors was highest in naive CD4 (around 5%) and lowest in memory CD8 (around 0.4%). On the whole, naive subsets had larger estimated richness than memory subsets had.

Profiling relied on immunoSEQ multiplex PCR, and the TCRdb table lists in-frame clones only, not all of them. The data show about 660,000 clones, around 74% seen once. The CD4+ fraction was divided into a CD45RA+ naive subset and a CD45RA-negative memory subset. Germline lookup yields CDR1 MDHEN and CDR2 SYDVKM. Between the trimmed V and J ends, which lost 0 bases and 2 bases, there was a span of 9 bases. This CDR3 has 15 amino acids. In the case of this clone: Its antigen is unknown.

The sample consisted of memory CD4+ T cells sorted from blood. The sample's subset: CD45RA-negative fraction. The clonotype was recovered from a woman aged 25 to 39 in good health. The V call is TRBV28, the J call TRBJ2-3; D is unresolved. The chain's CDR3 is CASSLWGLHTDTQYF. The CDR3 nucleotides read TGTGCCAGCAGTTTATGGGGTTTACACACAGATACGCAGTATTTT. The full variable domain, completed using reference TRBV28 and TRBJ2-3, is DVKVTQSSRYLVKRTGEKVFLECVQDMDHENMFWYRQDPGLGLRLIYFSYDVKMKEKGDIPEGYSVSREKKERFSLILESASTNQTSMYLCASSLWGLHTDTQYFGPGTRLTVL.